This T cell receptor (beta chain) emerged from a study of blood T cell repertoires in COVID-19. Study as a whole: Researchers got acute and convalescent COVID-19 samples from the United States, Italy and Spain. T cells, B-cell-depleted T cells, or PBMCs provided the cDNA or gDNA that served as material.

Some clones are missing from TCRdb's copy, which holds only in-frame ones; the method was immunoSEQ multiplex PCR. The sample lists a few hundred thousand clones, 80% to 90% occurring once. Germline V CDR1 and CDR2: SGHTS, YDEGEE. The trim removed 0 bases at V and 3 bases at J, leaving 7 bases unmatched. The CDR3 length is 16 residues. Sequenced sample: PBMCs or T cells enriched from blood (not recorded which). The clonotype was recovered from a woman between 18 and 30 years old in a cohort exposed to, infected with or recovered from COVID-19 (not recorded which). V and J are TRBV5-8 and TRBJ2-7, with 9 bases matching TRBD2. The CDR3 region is CASSLVGVSGGYEQYF. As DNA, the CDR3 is TGTGCCAGCAGCTTGGTTGGGGTTAGCGGGGGCTACGAGCAGTACTTC.